What follows are 20 T cell receptor beta chains derived from one specimen sequenced in a study of blood T cell repertoires in COVID-19. TCRdb's copy holds only in-frame clones and misses some; the assay was immunoSEQ multiplex PCR. The sample consists of about 130,000 clones, 83% of them appearing once. The sequencing input was PBMCs or T cells enriched from blood (not recorded which). The receptor set was obtained from a man aged 25 to 40 who had recovered from COVID-19.

The genes are TRBV5-4 and TRBJ2-1, with D possibly matching TRBD1 (5 bases). Germline CDR1 is SGHNT and CDR2 is YYREEE (reference sequence). The CDR3 has 16 amino acids. Trimming stripped 3 bases from V and 3 bases from J, with 16 bases between. The CDR3 reads CASSYGPDTYYNEQFF. The DNA for the CDR3 is TGTGCCAGCAGCTATGGTCCGGACACCTACTACAATGAGCAGTTCTTC.

The J gene is TRBJ2-2, the V gene TRBV7-2, with a possible D match to TRBD1 (5 bases). V lost 5 bases and J lost 4, with 14 bases in between. CDR1 and CDR2 from the germline V gene are SGHTA and FQGNSA. This CDR3 is built from 15 residues. CDR3 amino acids: CASSPPGQATGELFF. The CDR3 nucleotides read TGTGCCAGCAGCCCCCCAGGGCAGGCCACCGGGGAGCTGTTTTTT.

This clone has ten or more counts. The genes are TRBV9 and TRBJ1-3; D uncertain. Germline V gives CDR1 SGDLS, CDR2 YYNGEE. The ends were cut back, 6 bases at V and 2 bases at J, with 12 bases in the middle. The CDR3 totals 14 residues. In DNA, the CDR3 is TGTGCCAGCACTCGGAGGGAAACTGGAAACACCATATATTTT. This codes for CASTRRETGNTIYF. The full variable domain, with the rest looked up from reference TRBV9 and TRBJ1-3, is DSGVTQTPKHLITATGQRVTLRCSPRSGDLSVYWYQQSLDQGLQFLIQYYNGEERAKGNILERFSAQQFPDLHSELNLSSLELGDSALYFCASTRRETGNTIYFGEGSWLTVV.

This chain links TRBV9 with TRBJ2-7; 13 bases align to TRBD2. The germline V gene encodes CDR1 SGDLS and CDR2 YYNGEE. After removal of 4 bases from V and 3 bases from J, the junction contained 4 bases not matched to a gene. This CDR3 spans 15 amino acids. CDR3 in amino acids: CASSPRTSGSYEQYF. The CDR3 nucleotides are TGTGCCAGCAGCCCGCGGACTAGCGGGAGCTACGAGCAGTACTTC. Variable domain in full (rest from reference TRBV9 and TRBJ2-7): DSGVTQTPKHLITATGQRVTLRCSPRSGDLSVYWYQQSLDQGLQFLIQYYNGEERAKGNILERFSAQQFPDLHSELNLSSLELGDSALYFCASSPRTSGSYEQYFGPGTRLTVT.

V usage is TRBV27 and J usage is TRBJ1-6; 8 bases are a match to TRBD1. With V trimmed by 8 bases and J by 7 bases, 4 bases remained unmatched. From germline, CDR1 is MNHEY and CDR2 SMNVEV (reference sequence). CDR3 length equals 13 residues. In nucleotides, the CDR3 is TGTGCCAGCTCTAGGGACAGGAATTCACCCCTCCACTTT. It codes for CASSRDRNSPLHF.

The rearrangement joins TRBV19 to TRBJ2-2; TRBD2 matches at 11 bases. The CDR3 covers 19 residues. Germline V gives CDR1 LNHDA, CDR2 SQIVND (reference sequence). V was clipped by 5 bases and J by 4 bases; unmatched bases: 15. The CDR3 nucleotides read TGTGCCAGTAGTGTCGATAGCGGGAGGGCCACCGGGGCCACCGGGGAGCTGTTTTTT. As protein: CASSVDSGRATGATGELFF.

The chain employs TRBV19 and TRBJ2-3; 8 nucleotides agree with TRBD1. The CDR3 totals 16 residues. Germline CDR1 is LNHDA and CDR2 is SQIVND (reference sequence). V dropped 2 bases and J dropped 2; count of bases not matched to a gene: 6. Here the CDR3 reads CASSIPDRGNTDTQYF. Written as DNA, the CDR3 is TGTGCCAGTAGTATACCAGACAGGGGAAACACAGATACGCAGTATTTT.

This sequence joins TRBV5-6 and TRBJ1-5; a possible D gene is TRBD1 (5 bases). The CDR3 has 13 residues. Germline values: CDR1 SGHDT, CDR2 YYEEEE. V was pared by 4 bases and J by 7 bases, with 12 bases between. For the CDR3, the DNA is TGTGCCAGCAGCCCGGGGGGGTTGCAGCCCCAGCATTTT. Protein: CASSPGGLQPQHF.

V is TRBV29-1 and J is TRBJ1-2; 10 nucleotides line up with TRBD1. CDR1 and CDR2 (germline): SQVTM, ANQGSEA. The CDR3 sequence is 12 residues long. With V trimmed by 6 bases and J by 6 bases, 4 bases remained unmatched. CDR3 in DNA: TGCAGCGTCGCCGGGACAGGGGATGGCTACACCTTC. Translating gives CSVAGTGDGYTF.

The chain uses TRBV2 and TRBJ2-2, with TRBD2 as a possible D gene (6 bases). Deletions cut 4 bases from V and 1 base from J, with 19 bases between. This CDR3 comprises 18 residues. Germline-derived CDR1 and CDR2 are SNHLY and FYNNEI. The CDR3 coding sequence is TGTGCCAGCAGTGCCTTGAGGGTCTCCGGGAGGAACACCGGGGAGCTGTTTTTT. Translation gives CASSALRVSGRNTGELFF.

The chain combines TRBV19 with TRBJ1-5; the D is unclear. Per germline, CDR1 LNHDA and CDR2 SQIVND (reference sequence). CDR3 length: 16 amino acids. The V end lost 0 bases, the J end lost 2 bases, and 11 bases lay between the germline ends. DNA for the CDR3: TGTGCCAGTAGTATAGATACAGCCGTGGGCAATCAGCCCCAGCATTTT. Translated, it gives CASSIDTAVGNQPQHF. The full variable domain, rest sourced from reference TRBV19 and TRBJ1-5, is DGGITQSPKYLFRKEGQNVTLSCEQNLNHDAMYWYRQDPGQGLRLIYYSQIVNDFQKGDIAEGYSVSREKKESFPLTVTSAQKNPTAFYLCASSIDTAVGNQPQHFGDGTRLSIL.

The V gene is TRBV19, the J gene TRBJ2-5, with D perhaps TRBD2 (6 bases). CDR1 is LNHDA and CDR2 is SQIVND in the germline V gene (reference sequence). V gave up 5 bases and J gave up 1 base, with 14 bases separating them. The CDR3 has 15 amino acids. CDR3 nucleotides: TGTGCCAGTAGTCCCCCGGGGACTGGCCAAGAGACCCAGTACTTC. Translated, it gives CASSPPGTGQETQYF.

The CDR3 region is CASSPGGTLRYGLATGELFF. In nucleotides, the CDR3 is TGTGCCAGCAGCCCCGGGGGGACACTTAGGTATGGACTAGCTACCGGGGAGCTGTTTTTT. The chain uses TRBV5-4 and TRBJ2-2; 8 positions match TRBD2. Trimming removed 4 bases from V and 5 bases from J; junction bases left unmatched: 22. The CDR3 totals 20 residues. Germline lookup yields CDR1 SGHNT and CDR2 YYREEE (reference sequence).

V usage is TRBV10-3 and J usage is TRBJ1-5; 8 bases map to TRBD1. This CDR3 is built from 17 residues. The J segment lost 6 bases and the V segment lost 2 bases, leaving 12 bases of the junction unmatched. Germline loops: CDR1 ENHRY, CDR2 SYGVKD. The CDR3 sequence: CAISEGTGGVSVQPQHF. CDR3 DNA: TGTGCCATCAGTGAGGGAACAGGGGGTGTATCGGTTCAGCCCCAGCATTTT.

The rearrangement uses TRBV2 and TRBJ2-3; 10 nucleotides align to TRBD2. The CDR3 is made up of 15 amino acids. The trim removed 4 bases at V and 4 bases at J, leaving 5 bases unmatched. Germline CDR1 SNHLY, CDR2 FYNNEI. The CDR3 reads CASSALAGGPDTQYF. As DNA, the CDR3 is TGTGCCAGCAGTGCGTTAGCGGGGGGCCCAGATACGCAGTATTTT. Variable domain in full (rest from reference TRBV2 and TRBJ2-3): EPEVTQTPSHQVTQMGQEVILRCVPISNHLYFYWYRQILGQKVEFLVSFYNNEISEKSEIFDDQFSVERPDGSNFTLKIRSTKLEDSAMYFCASSALAGGPDTQYFGPGTRLTVL.

This chain connects TRBV6-5 to TRBJ2-2, with TRBD1 matching 9 bases. Germline-derived CDR1 and CDR2 are MNHEY and SVGAGI. The CDR3 totals 13 residues. Trimming took 8 bases from V and 6 from J; bases not matched to a gene: 4. CDR3 bases: TGTGCCAGCGGGGACAGGGTGGCCGGGGAGCTGTTTTTT. Protein sequence: CASGDRVAGELFF.

V gene TRBV7-2 combines with J gene TRBJ1-5; a possible D gene is TRBD1 (5 bases). Germline V gene data show CDR1 as SGHTA and CDR2 as FQGNSA. This CDR3 comprises 15 residues. The V gene lost 5 bases and the J gene lost 0 bases, with 11 bases spanning the gap. CDR3 sequence (DNA): TGTGCCAGCAGCATCGGACAAACTAGCAATCAGCCCCAGCATTTT. This gives the protein CASSIGQTSNQPQHF.

J is TRBJ2-1 and V is TRBV5-4; 9 nucleotides match TRBD2. From germline, CDR1 is SGHNT and CDR2 YYREEE (reference sequence). This CDR3 has 15 residues. Unmatched junction bases numbered 9, after V lost 2 bases and J lost 9 bases. CDR3 DNA: TGTGCCAGCAGCTTACAAGAGCGGGGGGCTTTTGAGCAGTTCTTC. It codes for CASSLQERGAFEQFF.

The chain combines TRBV21-1 with TRBJ2-1; the table's D call, TRBD2, has no DNA check behind it. TRBV21-1 is a pseudogene. This CDR3 has 23 residues. In DNA form, the CDR3 reads TGTGCCAGCAGGTTAGCGGATCGGGAGCCGACCGGATGCCGGCCGGGGTCCTACAATGAGCAGTTCTTC. Translated: CASRLADREPTGCRPGSYNEQFF.

This sequence joins TRBV3-1 (or the pseudogene TRBV3-2) and TRBJ1-3, with D tentatively TRBD1 (5 bases). CDR1 LGHDT and CDR2 YNNKEL come from the germline V gene (reference sequence). Trimming took off 10 bases at V and 0 bases at J, with 13 bases between the two ends. CDR3 length: 14 residues. The CDR3 loop reads CATRGGVSGNTIYF. The CDR3 DNA follows: TGTGCCACTCGCGGGGGGGTCTCTGGAAACACCATATATTTT.